These T cell receptor beta chains were read from a single sample in a study of OX40 agonist ivuxolimab in advanced cancers. Libraries were prepared by immunoSEQ multiplex PCR; TCRdb keeps only in-frame clonotypes and omits some of them. The sample records about 52,000 clones, about 93% being singletons. The specimen was CD4+ or CD8+ T cells sorted from blood, collected in a trial of the OX40 agonist ivuxolimab. The receptor set was obtained from an adult with an advanced solid tumor such as melanoma, head and neck, liver or kidney cancer. Both conserved end residues are part of each CDR3. Expanded clones get a size class; other rows say once, few or many, or leave the size out.

CDR3 length | V gene | clone size | CDR3 protein
10 | TRBV6-8 | - | CASGPIEQFF
12 | TRBV11-2 | - | CASSRGANRVYF
11 | TRBV14 | - | CASSQRAEQYF
15 | TRBV6-6 | - | CASSSGGGLSYEQYF
15 | TRBV11-2 | - | CASSDYVGGSYEQYF
14 | TRBV5-6 | once | CASSFSPSNYGYTF
15 | TRBV7-2 | - | CASSLPSLGYNEQFF
15 | TRBV9 | - | CASSDRQGHNNEQFF
15 | TRBV5-1 | - | CASSKGTSGSDEQYF
11 | TRBV5-1 | - | CASSWGTEAFF
15 | TRBV6-5 | - | CASSSVLSIQETQYF
17 | TRBV4-3 | - | CASSQDGGGFQSYGYTF
16 | TRBV4-1 | once | CASSQGAGGRVDTQYF
17 | TRBV27 | - | CASSFRVAGGGTDTQYF
16 | TRBV13 | - | CASSLPGTEIQETQYF
19 | TRBV13 | once | CASSSRTFTDDEFTDTQYF
15 | TRBV4-3 | - | CASSQDRQSNEKLFF
12 | TRBV28 | - | CASYRGRGELFF